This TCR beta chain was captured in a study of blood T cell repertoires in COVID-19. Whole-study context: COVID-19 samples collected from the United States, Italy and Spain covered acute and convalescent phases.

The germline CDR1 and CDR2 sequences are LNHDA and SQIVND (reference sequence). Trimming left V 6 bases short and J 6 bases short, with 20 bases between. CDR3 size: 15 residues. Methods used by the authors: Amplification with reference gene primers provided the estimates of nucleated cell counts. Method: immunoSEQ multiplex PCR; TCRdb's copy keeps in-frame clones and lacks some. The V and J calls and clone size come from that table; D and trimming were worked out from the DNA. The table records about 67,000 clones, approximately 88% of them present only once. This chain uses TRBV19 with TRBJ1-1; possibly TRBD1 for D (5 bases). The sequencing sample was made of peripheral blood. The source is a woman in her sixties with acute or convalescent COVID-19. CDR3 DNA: TGTGCCAGTAGGGACCCCAATGAGGGGAGGGCTGAAGCTTTCTTT. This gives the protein CASRDPNEGRAEAFF.